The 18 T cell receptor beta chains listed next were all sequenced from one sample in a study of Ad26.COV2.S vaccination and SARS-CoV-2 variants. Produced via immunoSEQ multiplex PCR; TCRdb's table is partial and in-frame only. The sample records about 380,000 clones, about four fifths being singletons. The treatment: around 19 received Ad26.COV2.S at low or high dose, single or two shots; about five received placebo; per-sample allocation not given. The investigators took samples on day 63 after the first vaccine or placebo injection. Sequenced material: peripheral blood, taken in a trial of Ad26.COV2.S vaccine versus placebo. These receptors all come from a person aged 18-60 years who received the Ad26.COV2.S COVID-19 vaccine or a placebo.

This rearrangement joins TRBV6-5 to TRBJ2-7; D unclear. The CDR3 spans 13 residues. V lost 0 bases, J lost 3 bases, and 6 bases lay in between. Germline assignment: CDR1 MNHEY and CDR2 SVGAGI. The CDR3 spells CASSYSKHYEQYF. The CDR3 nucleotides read TGTGCCAGCAGTTACTCGAAACACTACGAGCAGTACTTC.

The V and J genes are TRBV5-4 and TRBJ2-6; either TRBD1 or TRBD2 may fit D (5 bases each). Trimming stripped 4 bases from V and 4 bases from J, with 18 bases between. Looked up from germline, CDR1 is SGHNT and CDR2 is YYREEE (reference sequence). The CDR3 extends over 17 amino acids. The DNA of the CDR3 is TGTGCCAGCAGCCCCGTGGACGGGGCTAGGGGGGCCAACGTCCTGACTTTC. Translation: CASSPVDGARGANVLTF.

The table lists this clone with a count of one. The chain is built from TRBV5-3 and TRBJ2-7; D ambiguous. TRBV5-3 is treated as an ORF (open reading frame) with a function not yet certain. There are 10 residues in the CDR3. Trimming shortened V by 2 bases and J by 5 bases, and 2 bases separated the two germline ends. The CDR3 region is CARSFHEQYF. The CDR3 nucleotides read TGTGCCAGAAGCTTCCACGAGCAGTACTTC.

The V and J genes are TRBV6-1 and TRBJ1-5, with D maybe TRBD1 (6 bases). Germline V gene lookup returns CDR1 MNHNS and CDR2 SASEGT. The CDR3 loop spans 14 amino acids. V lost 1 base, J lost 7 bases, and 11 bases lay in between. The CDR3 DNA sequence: TGTGCCAGCAGTGAAGAGGGGGGAATACAGCCCCAGCATTTT. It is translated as CASSEEGGIQPQHF.

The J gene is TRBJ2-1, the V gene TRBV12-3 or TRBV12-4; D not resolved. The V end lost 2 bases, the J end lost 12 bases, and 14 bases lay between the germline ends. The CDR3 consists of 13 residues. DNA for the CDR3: TGTGCCAGCAGTTTATGGGATTCGGAGTGGCAGTTCTTC. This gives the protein CASSLWDSEWQFF.

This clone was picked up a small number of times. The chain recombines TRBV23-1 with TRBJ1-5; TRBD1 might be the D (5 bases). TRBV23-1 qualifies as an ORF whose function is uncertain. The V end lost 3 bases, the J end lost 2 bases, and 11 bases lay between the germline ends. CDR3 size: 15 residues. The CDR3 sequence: CASSHLGTRNQPQHF. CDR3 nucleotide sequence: TGCGCCAGCAGTCATTTGGGGACCCGCAATCAGCCCCAGCATTTT.

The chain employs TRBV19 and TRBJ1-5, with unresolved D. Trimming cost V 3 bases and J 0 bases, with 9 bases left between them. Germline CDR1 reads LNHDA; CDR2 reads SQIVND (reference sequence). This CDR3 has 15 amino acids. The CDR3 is CASSIYENSNQPQHF. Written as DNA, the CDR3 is TGTGCCAGTAGTATCTATGAGAATAGCAATCAGCCCCAGCATTTT. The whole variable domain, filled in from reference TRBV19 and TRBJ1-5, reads DGGITQSPKYLFRKEGQNVTLSCEQNLNHDAMYWYRQDPGQGLRLIYYSQIVNDFQKGDIAEGYSVSREKKESFPLTVTSAQKNPTAFYLCASSIYENSNQPQHFGDGTRLSIL.

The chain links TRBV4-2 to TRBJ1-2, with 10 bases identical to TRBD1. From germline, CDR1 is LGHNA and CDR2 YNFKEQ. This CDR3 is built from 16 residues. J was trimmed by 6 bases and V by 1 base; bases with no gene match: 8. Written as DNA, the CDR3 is TGTGCCAGCAGCCAAGTAGCCGGGACAGGGGTCGATGGCTACACCTTC. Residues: CASSQVAGTGVDGYTF.

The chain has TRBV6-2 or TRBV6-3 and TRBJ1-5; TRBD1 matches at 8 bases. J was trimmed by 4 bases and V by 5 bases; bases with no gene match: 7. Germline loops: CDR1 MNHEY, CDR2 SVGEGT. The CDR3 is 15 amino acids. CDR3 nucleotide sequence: TGTGCCAGCAGTGACCCCGGGACAGGTAATCAGCCCCAGCATTTT. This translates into CASSDPGTGNQPQHF.

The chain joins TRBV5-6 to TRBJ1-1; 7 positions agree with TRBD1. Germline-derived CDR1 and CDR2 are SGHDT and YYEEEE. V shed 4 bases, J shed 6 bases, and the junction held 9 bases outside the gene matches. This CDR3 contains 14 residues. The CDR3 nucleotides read TGTGCCAGCAGCATTCCCGACAGGGTGGCTGAAGCTTTCTTT. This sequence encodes CASSIPDRVAEAFF.

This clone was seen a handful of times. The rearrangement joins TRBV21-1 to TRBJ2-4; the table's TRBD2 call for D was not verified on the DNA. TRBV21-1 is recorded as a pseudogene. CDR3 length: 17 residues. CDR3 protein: CASSSKSLAGGSHIQYF. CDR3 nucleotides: TGTGCCAGCAGCTCTAAAAGCTTAGCGGGAGGGAGTCACATTCAGTACTTC.

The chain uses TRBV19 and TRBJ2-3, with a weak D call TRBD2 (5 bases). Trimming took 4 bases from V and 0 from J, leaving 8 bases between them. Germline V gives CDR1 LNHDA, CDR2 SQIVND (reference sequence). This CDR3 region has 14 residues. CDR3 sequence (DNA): TGTGCCAGTAGTACCAGCGGTAGCACAGATACGCAGTATTTT. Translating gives CASSTSGSTDTQYF.

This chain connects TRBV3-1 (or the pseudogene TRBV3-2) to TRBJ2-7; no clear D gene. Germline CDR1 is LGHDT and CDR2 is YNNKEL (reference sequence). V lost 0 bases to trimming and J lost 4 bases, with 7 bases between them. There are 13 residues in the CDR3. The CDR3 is CASSQDRVYEQYF. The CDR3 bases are TGTGCCAGCAGCCAAGATAGGGTTTACGAGCAGTACTTC.

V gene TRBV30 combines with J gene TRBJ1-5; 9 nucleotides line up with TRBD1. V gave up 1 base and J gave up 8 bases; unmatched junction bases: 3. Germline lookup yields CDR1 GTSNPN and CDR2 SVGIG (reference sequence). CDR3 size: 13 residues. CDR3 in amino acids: CAWSGDRVKPQHF. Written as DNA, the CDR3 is TGTGCCTGGAGTGGGGACAGGGTTAAGCCCCAGCATTTT.

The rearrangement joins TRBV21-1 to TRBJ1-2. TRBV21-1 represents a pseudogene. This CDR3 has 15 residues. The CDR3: CASSKGLSGAHGYTF. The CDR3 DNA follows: TGTGCCAGCAGCAAGGGACTATCGGGGGCCCATGGCTACACCTTC.

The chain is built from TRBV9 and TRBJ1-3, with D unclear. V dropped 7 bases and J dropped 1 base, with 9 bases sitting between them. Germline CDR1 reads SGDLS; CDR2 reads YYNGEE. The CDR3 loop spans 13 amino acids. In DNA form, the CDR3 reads TGTGCCAGCTCCCGGGAGTCTGGAAACACCATATATTTT. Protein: CASSRESGNTIYF.

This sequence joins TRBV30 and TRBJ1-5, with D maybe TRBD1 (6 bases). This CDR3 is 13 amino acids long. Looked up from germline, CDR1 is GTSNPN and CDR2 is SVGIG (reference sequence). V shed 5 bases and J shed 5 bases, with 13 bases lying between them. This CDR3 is CAWATGGDQPQHF. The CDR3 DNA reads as TGTGCCTGGGCGACAGGCGGGGATCAGCCCCAGCATTTT.

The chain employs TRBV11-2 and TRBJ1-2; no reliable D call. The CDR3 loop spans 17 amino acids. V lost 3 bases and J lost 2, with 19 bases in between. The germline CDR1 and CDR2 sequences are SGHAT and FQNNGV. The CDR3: CASSFGPLPSLNYGYTF. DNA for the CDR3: TGTGCCAGCAGCTTTGGGCCCTTGCCATCTTTAAACTATGGCTACACCTTC.